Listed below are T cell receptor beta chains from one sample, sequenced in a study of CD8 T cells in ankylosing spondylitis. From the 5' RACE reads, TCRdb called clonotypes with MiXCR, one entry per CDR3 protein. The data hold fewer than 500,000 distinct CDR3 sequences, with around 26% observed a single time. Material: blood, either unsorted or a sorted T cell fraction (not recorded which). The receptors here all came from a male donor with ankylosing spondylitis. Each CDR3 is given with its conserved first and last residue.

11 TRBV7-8 CASSREGTQYF
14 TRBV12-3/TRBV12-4 CASIPERGHSPLHF
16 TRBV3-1 CASSRYAGGSYNEQFF
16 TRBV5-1 CASSSGGRAAGNTIYF
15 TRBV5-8 CASSFSGRAVDEQFF
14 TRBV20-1 CSASRQGYQETQYF
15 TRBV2 CASSVGMPANSPLHF
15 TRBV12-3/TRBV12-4 CASSPPRTAYYEQYF
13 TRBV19 CASSIGGRSGYTF
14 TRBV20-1 CSARGGKVTDTQYF
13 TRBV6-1 CASSEQGNYGYTF
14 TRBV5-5 CASRGTLTMGGYTF
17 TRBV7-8 CASSPNGGLISYNEQFF
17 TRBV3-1 CASSQGLLRLRRNEQFF
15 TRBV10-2 CASTSGLAGVNEQFF
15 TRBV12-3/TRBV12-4 CASSFWGVAGNTIYF
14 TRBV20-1 CSASKGGNTGELFF
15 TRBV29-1 CSVQTSGRAPDEQFF
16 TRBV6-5 CASSYRGQGGTGELFF
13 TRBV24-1 CATSPTGARGYTF
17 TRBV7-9 CASSLGTGTSDHNEQFF
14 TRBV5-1 CASSLGFRAGELFF
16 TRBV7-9 CASNKGLAGPTGELFF
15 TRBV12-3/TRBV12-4 CASRSGQGEISKLFF
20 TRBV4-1 CASSQDGGLRTGSYNSPLHF
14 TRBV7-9 CASSSFRGLHGYTF
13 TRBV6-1 CASGTVPNTEAFF
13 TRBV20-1 CSARYSGWGEAFF
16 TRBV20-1 CSARRQGGGAQSTQYF
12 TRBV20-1 CSAAGENTEAFF
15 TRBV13 CASSLEGRNTGELFF
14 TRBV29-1 CSVARAGITDTQYF
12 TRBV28 CASKIGTGELFF
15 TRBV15 CATSRDLGEGTEAFF
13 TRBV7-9 CASSRRQGYTIYF
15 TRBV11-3 CASSLRGGTTGELFF
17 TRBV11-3 CASSPHPQERYTDTQYF
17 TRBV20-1 CSASMSGRDLSYNEQFF
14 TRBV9 CASSVGTPYNEQFF
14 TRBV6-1 CASSVGTGPNEQFF
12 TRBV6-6 CASTRTQGEAFF
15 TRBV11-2 CASSPGQAYSSSYTF
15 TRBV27 CASSLTRGTHQPQHF
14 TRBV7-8 CASMLSGLNTEAFF
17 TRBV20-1 CSARGGAETGVVYGYTF
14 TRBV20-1 CSARGTSSSGELFF
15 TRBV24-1 CATSDPGHINQPQHF
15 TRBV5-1 CASSFTTGVTGELFF
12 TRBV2 CASSETPGGYTF
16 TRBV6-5 CASSYWKGSSYNEQFF
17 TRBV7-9 CASSLKPRTGNTGELFF
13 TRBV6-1 CASSTRTGGEAFF
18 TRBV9 CASSVEVGGQGVPGELFF
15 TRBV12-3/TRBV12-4 CASRLGLAGADTQYF
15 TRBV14 CASSPRLLSTGELFF
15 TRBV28 CASSLGGRANQGQYF
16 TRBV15 CATSRDRAEGGETQYF
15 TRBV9 CASSVAGESKETQYF